A single sample is the source of the 24 T cell receptor beta chains below, sequenced in a study of T cell responses to AZD1222 COVID-19 vaccine. The assay was immunoSEQ multiplex PCR, and TCRdb's table has in-frame clones only and misses some. The sample comprises some 130,000 clones, about nine tenths of which are singletons, and about 6% rests with the top ten. The sample here was peripheral blood, taken on day 0 of AZD1222 vaccination. These receptors all stem from an adult in good health.

The chain uses TRBV14 and TRBJ2-7; D might be TRBD1 (6 bases). This CDR3 has 18 residues. Germline CDR1 and CDR2: SGHDN and FVKESK. Trimming shortened V by 4 bases and J by 2 bases, and 24 bases separated the two germline ends. The DNA for the CDR3 is TGTGCCAGCAGCCCGACAGGTTGGAAGGGAGTTGGGGCCTACGAGCAGTACTTC. Its protein product is CASSPTGWKGVGAYEQYF.

The rearrangement joins TRBV5-1 to TRBJ1-1; D is unresolved. Germline V gives CDR1 SGHRS, CDR2 YFSETQ. The CDR3 runs to 14 residues. V lost 0 bases and J 5 bases, leaving 11 bases between the germline ends. CDR3 DNA sequence: TGCGCCAGCAGCTTGGGCATGTTGGATACTGAAGCTTTCTTT. Translating gives CASSLGMLDTEAFF.

The chain couples TRBV30 to TRBJ1-5; D gene ambiguous. CDR1 GTSNPN and CDR2 SVGIG come from the germline V gene (reference sequence). The ends were cut back, 0 bases at V and 6 bases at J, with 12 bases in the middle. The CDR3 is 14 amino acids. The CDR3 reads CAWSVEPRSQPQHF. CDR3 nucleotides: TGTGCCTGGAGTGTGGAGCCCAGGTCTCAGCCCCAGCATTTT.

This chain links TRBV27 with TRBJ1-4, with 8 positions matching TRBD1. The CDR3 length is 14 residues. The trim removed 7 bases at V and 6 bases at J, leaving 7 bases unmatched. CDR1 is MNHEY and CDR2 is SMNVEV in the germline V gene (reference sequence). In DNA form, the CDR3 reads TGTGCCAGCAATGACAGGGGACCTCATGAAAAACTGTTTTTT. Amino acids: CASNDRGPHEKLFF.

This clone has a single count. The same CDR3 can be traced to other DNA sequences in this sample. The chain couples TRBV12-3 or TRBV12-4 to TRBJ1-1; possibly TRBD1 for D (6 bases). This CDR3 comprises 13 residues. V was shortened by 5 bases and J by 4 bases, with 11 bases between the two germline ends. CDR3 bases: TGTGCCAGCAGTCCCACAGGGCTCACTGAAGCTTTCTTT. The encoded protein is CASSPTGLTEAFF.

Only a few counts were recorded for this clone. V is TRBV6-2 or TRBV6-3 and J is TRBJ2-5; tentatively, D is TRBD2 (5 bases). CDR3 length: 15 residues. CDR1 is MNHEY and CDR2 is SVGEGT in the germline V gene. With 2 bases removed from V and 2 bases from J, the gap between germline ends came to 12 bases. The CDR3 sequence is CASSYLAENQETQYF. DNA for the CDR3: TGTGCCAGCAGTTACCTAGCAGAGAATCAAGAGACCCAGTACTTC.

The chain joins TRBV6-5 to TRBJ2-2; the D is unclear. CDR1 MNHEY and CDR2 SVGAGI come from the germline V gene. V lost 4 bases and J lost 6, with 15 bases in between. The CDR3 runs 15 residues. The CDR3 DNA sequence: TGTGCCAGCAGTTTCCCCTCGGTCCCCTCCGGGGAGCTGTTTTTT. Amino acids: CASSFPSVPSGELFF.

This chain connects TRBV27 to TRBJ2-1, with D perhaps TRBD1 (5 bases). The CDR3 has 15 residues. Per the germline V gene, CDR1 is MNHEY and CDR2 is SMNVEV (reference sequence). V lost 3 bases and J lost 8, with 17 bases in between. The CDR3 sequence: CASSLGQGFVDEQFF. DNA of the CDR3: TGTGCCAGCAGTTTGGGCCAGGGATTCGTGGATGAGCAGTTCTTC.

V and J are TRBV4-1 and TRBJ1-6, with 8 bases fitting TRBD1. CDR1 and CDR2 (germline): MGHRA, YSYEKL. The ends lost 3 bases at V and 7 bases at J; junction bases unmatched: 8. The CDR3 has 16 amino acids. The CDR3 loop reads CASSHPYGQGNSPLHF. The CDR3 nucleotides are TGCGCCAGCAGCCACCCCTATGGACAGGGAAATTCACCCCTCCACTTT.

This rearrangement joins TRBV5-6 to TRBJ2-7; the D gene could be TRBD1 or TRBD2 (5 bases each). Germline V gene data show CDR1 as SGHDT and CDR2 as YYEEEE. V lost 3 bases to trimming and J lost 5 bases, with 12 bases between them. This CDR3 region has 13 residues. CDR3 nucleotide sequence: TGTGCCAGCAGCTCCCTCAGGGACCACGAGCAGTACTTC. This sequence encodes CASSSLRDHEQYF.

This clone was recorded only once. The rearrangement joins TRBV12-3 or TRBV12-4 to TRBJ1-2, with D possibly TRBD1 on 6 matching bases. Trimming stripped 8 bases from V and 6 bases from J, with 16 bases between. CDR3 length: 13 amino acids. The CDR3 coding sequence is TGTGCCAGCGTCGGAGGGGGTGCGGATGGCTACACCTTC. It yields the protein CASVGGGADGYTF.

J is TRBJ2-1 and V is TRBV7-2; D might be TRBD1 (6 bases). The ends were cut back, 5 bases at V and 2 bases at J, with 13 bases in the middle. From germline, CDR1 is SGHTA and CDR2 FQGNSA. This CDR3 spans 15 amino acids. CDR3 residues: CASSVTGLAYNEQFF. Here the CDR3 DNA reads TGTGCCAGCAGCGTAACAGGGTTGGCCTACAATGAGCAGTTCTTC.

The gene calls are TRBV5-1 and TRBJ2-1; 7 bases fit TRBD2. The CDR3 is made up of 13 amino acids. Trimming cost V 6 bases and J 3 bases; bases outside gene matches: 3. Per germline, CDR1 SGHRS and CDR2 YFSETQ. CDR3: CASTSGGYNEQFF. CDR3 sequence (DNA): TGCGCCAGCACCTCGGGGGGCTACAATGAGCAGTTCTTC.

This clone was seen a few times. The chain combines TRBV5-3 with TRBJ1-2, with D unclear. TRBV5-3 is an ORF; its function is uncertain. The CDR3 extends over 14 amino acids. V lost 2 bases and J lost 8, with 16 bases in between. CDR3 loop: CARSFLNHRAGYTF. In DNA form, the CDR3 reads TGTGCCAGAAGCTTTCTGAATCATCGGGCGGGCTACACCTTC.

The V gene is TRBV5-4, the J gene TRBJ1-2; unclear D gene. Trimming pared 5 bases from V and 4 bases from J, leaving 9 bases between. The CDR3 is 12 amino acids. Germline V gene data show CDR1 as SGHNT and CDR2 as YYREEE (reference sequence). CDR3: CASSPGSYGYTF. In DNA form, the CDR3 reads TGTGCCAGCAGTCCGGGAAGCTATGGCTACACCTTC. Full variable domain (rest looked up from reference TRBV5-4 and TRBJ1-2): ETGVTQSPTHLIKTRGQQVTLRCSSQSGHNTVSWYQQALGQGPQFIFQYYREEENGRGNFPPRFSGLQFPNYSSELNVNALELDDSALYLCASSPGSYGYTFGSGTRLTVV.

The rearrangement links TRBV6-5 to TRBJ1-3; D is unclear. The CDR3 is 12 residues long. Germline CDR1 reads MNHEY; CDR2 reads SVGAGI. With 10 bases removed from V and 9 bases from J, the gap between germline ends came to 16 bases. CDR3 region: CATTQDTSTIYF. The CDR3 nucleotides are TGTGCCACAACCCAAGACACCAGCACCATATATTTT.

The chain links TRBV18 to TRBJ2-7, with a weak D call TRBD1 (5 bases). The CDR3 totals 12 residues. The germline gives CDR1 KGHSH, CDR2 LQKENI. The V end lost 3 bases, the J end lost 4 bases, and 7 bases lay between the germline ends. This chain's CDR3 is CASSPGRYEQYF. CDR3 in DNA: TGTGCCAGCTCACCGGGGCGATACGAGCAGTACTTC.

Comment on this clone: Other DNA sequences in the sample encode the same CDR3. This sequence joins TRBV27 and TRBJ1-6, with D uncertain. Trimming cost V 6 bases and J 7 bases, with 16 bases left between them. The CDR3 has 15 residues. Germline V lookup: CDR1 MNHEY, CDR2 SMNVEV (reference sequence). The CDR3 nucleotides are TGTGCCAGCAGCCTTGGTCCCGCCAACAATTCACCCCTCCACTTT. Encoded protein: CASSLGPANNSPLHF.

Concerning this clone itself: This same CDR3 is encoded by further DNA sequences in the sample. The CDR3 bases are TGTGCCAGCAGTTTACAAGAGACCCAGTACTTC. It yields the protein CASSLQETQYF. The chain combines TRBV6-5 with TRBJ2-5; no definite D call. Germline V gives CDR1 MNHEY, CDR2 SVGAGI. V shed 4 bases and J shed 2 bases, with 2 bases lying between them. This CDR3 has 11 amino acids.

The V and J genes are TRBV18 and TRBJ2-7; TRBD2 matches 13 bases. Unmatched junction bases numbered 7, after V lost 3 bases and J lost 5 bases. Germline V CDR1 and CDR2: KGHSH, LQKENI. The CDR3 loop spans 16 amino acids. The CDR3 DNA follows: TGTGCCAGCTCACCGAGACTAGCGGGGGGACCCGACGAGCAGTACTTC. This encodes CASSPRLAGGPDEQYF.

The chain combines TRBV2 with TRBJ2-6, with 7 positions matching TRBD1. Germline trimming cut 7 bases from V and 4 bases from J; bases unmatched to any gene: 13. The CDR3 contains 17 residues. Germline CDR1 reads SNHLY; CDR2 reads FYNNEI. CDR3 region: CASMVGRGNLGANVLTF. As DNA, the CDR3 is TGTGCCAGCATGGTAGGCAGGGGGAATCTGGGGGCCAACGTCCTGACTTTC. The full variable domain, in which reference TRBV2 and TRBJ2-6 provide the parts outside the CDR3, is EPEVTQTPSHQVTQMGQEVILRCVPISNHLYFYWYRQILGQKVEFLVSFYNNEISEKSEIFDDQFSVERPDGSNFTLKIRSTKLEDSAMYFCASMVGRGNLGANVLTFGAGSRLTVL.

The J gene is TRBJ1-1, the V gene TRBV6-5; D is unclear. The CDR3 loop spans 13 amino acids. Between the trimmed V and J ends, which lost 6 bases and 4 bases, there was a span of 12 bases. Germline values: CDR1 MNHEY, CDR2 SVGAGI. The chain's CDR3 is CASSAGQATEAFF. The CDR3 DNA follows: TGTGCCAGCAGCGCGGGCCAGGCCACTGAAGCTTTCTTT.

V gene TRBV2 combines with J gene TRBJ1-3; no clear D gene. CDR1 SNHLY and CDR2 FYNNEI come from the germline V gene. Trimming shortened V by 9 bases and J by 0 bases, and 12 bases separated the two germline ends. The length of the CDR3 is 14 residues. The CDR3 loop is CASFLGNSGNTIYF. CDR3 nucleotides: TGTGCCAGTTTCTTAGGGAACTCTGGAAACACCATATATTTT.

The chain couples TRBV6-5 to TRBJ2-7; 7 nucleotides line up with TRBD1. Per germline, CDR1 MNHEY and CDR2 SVGAGI. Losses at the gene ends were 6 bases for V and 2 bases for J; bases not matched to a gene: 10. This CDR3 has 15 residues. Written as DNA, the CDR3 is TGTGCCAGCAGCCGAACAGGGGCCGGACCCTACGAGCAGTACTTC. As protein: CASSRTGAGPYEQYF.